A selection of T cell receptor beta chains follows, all from one sample in a study of Ad26.COV2.S vaccination and SARS-CoV-2 variants. Data came from immunoSEQ multiplex PCR; TCRdb stores just in-frame clones and leaves some out. The sample lists some 420,000 clones; roughly 90% were seen once. The sequencing used peripheral blood, collected in a trial of Ad26.COV2.S vaccine versus placebo. Receptors originate from a person aged 18-65 years who received the Ad26.COV2.S COVID-19 vaccine or a placebo. The CDR3 runs from the conserved cysteine through the conserved F or W. D genes are given only for firm matches. Clone sizes are given selectively: once, few, many, or a class where the clone is expanded.

>TRBJ2-7|-|-|TRBV27
TGTGCCAGCACTCAGGGGGGATCCTACGAGCAGTACTTC
CASTQGGSYEQYF
>TRBJ1-2|-|-|TRBV27
TGTGCCAGCAGTGCCGGACAGATTCCCTTAGCGGGGGGCTACACCTTC
CASSAGQIPLAGGYTF
>TRBJ1-4|-|-|TRBV6-5
TGTGCCAGCAGTTTTCAGGTTGGCGAAAAACTGTTTTTT
CASSFQVGEKLFF
>TRBJ2-1|-|-|TRBV19
TGTGCCAGTTGTACAACAGGGCCTTGCTACAATGAGCAGTTCTTC
CASCTTGPCYNEQFF
>TRBJ1-2|few|-|TRBV4-2
TGTGCCAGCAGCCAAGATATAAGACAGGTGAACTATGGCTACACCTTC
CASSQDIRQVNYGYTF
>TRBJ2-5|-|-|TRBV6-5
TGTGCCTGCTATTCCCGGATCCGCCCACAAGAGACCCAGTACTTC
CACYSRIRPQETQYF
>TRBJ2-7|once|-|TRBV9
TGTGCCAGCAGCGTAGCGGCAGCCGTCTCCTACGAGCAGTACTTC
CASSVAAAVSYEQYF
>TRBJ2-7|few|-|TRBV7-9
TGTGCCAGCAGCTTAGGGGCGGGGCTACCCTACGAGCAGTACTTC
CASSLGAGLPYEQYF
>TRBJ1-2|-|TRBD1|TRBV28
TGTGCCATCCAGGGGGCCGGCTATGGCTACACCTTC
CAIQGAGYGYTF
>TRBJ1-2|-|-|TRBV5-1
TGCGCCCGCAGCTTGGGCGGGGGGGAGTCGGAAGGCTACACCTTC
CARSLGGGESEGYTF
>TRBJ2-7|-|TRBD1|TRBV11-3
TGTGCCAGCAGCTCCCGGGACAGCCCCTACGAGCAGTACTTC
CASSSRDSPYEQYF
>TRBJ1-2|-|-|TRBV19
TGTGCCAGTAGTATAGATACAGCGGTGAACTATGGCTACACCTTC
CASSIDTAVNYGYTF
>TRBJ2-7|few|-|TRBV5-4
TGTGCCAGCAGCTTGCTCTCCTACGAGCAGTACTTC
CASSLLSYEQYF
>TRBJ2-1|-|TRBD1|TRBV5-1
TGCGCCAGCAGTATCCGGGACAGGGTCGATGAGCAGTTCTTC
CASSIRDRVDEQFF
>TRBJ2-1|once|-|TRBV11-2
TGTGCCAGCAGCTTCTCCCGGGGGCAAAGGAATGAGCAGTTCTTC
CASSFSRGQRNEQFF